These 20 T cell receptor beta chains were all obtained from the same sample, sequenced in a study of blood T cell repertoires in COVID-19. Here immunoSEQ multiplex PCR was the method, and the copy in TCRdb shows in-frame clones only, minus some. The table has roughly 180,000 clones, roughly 78% seen once. The sample taken for sequencing was peripheral blood. The receptors were gathered from a woman aged 55-69 years with COVID-19, enrolled during active disease.

J is TRBJ2-3 and V is TRBV5-6; 8 nucleotides agree with TRBD1. CDR1 and CDR2 from the germline V gene are SGHDT and YYEEEE. The CDR3 extends over 15 amino acids. V trimming: 4 bases; J trimming: 3 bases; junction bases outside the gene matches: 7. This CDR3 reads CASSPIGQGTDTQYF. The DNA for the CDR3 is TGTGCCAGCAGCCCTATCGGACAGGGTACAGATACGCAGTATTTT.

The chain combines TRBV14 with TRBJ1-1; a weak D match, TRBD1 (6 bases). Per the germline V gene, CDR1 is SGHDN and CDR2 is FVKESK. The CDR3 contains 17 residues. V was trimmed by 0 bases and J by 5 bases, leaving 19 bases between them. CDR3 in amino acids: CASSQEGARVVATEAFF. DNA of the CDR3: TGTGCCAGCAGCCAAGAGGGGGCGCGGGTTGTGGCGACTGAAGCTTTCTTT.

The genes are TRBV7-6 and TRBJ2-2; 14 bases agree with TRBD2. Germline-derived CDR1 and CDR2 are SGHVS and FNYEAQ. V lost 4 bases and J lost 4; bases outside the gene matches: 11. This CDR3 region has 19 residues. The CDR3 region is CASSYKVPGLAGVTGELFF. CDR3 DNA sequence: TGTGCCAGCAGCTATAAAGTGCCGGGACTAGCGGGAGTCACCGGGGAGCTGTTTTTT.

The chain is built from TRBV7-2 and TRBJ1-6; 7 bases are shared with TRBD1. With 5 bases clipped from V and 7 bases from J, the junction kept 2 bases outside the gene matches. Germline V lookup: CDR1 SGHTA, CDR2 FQGNSA. This CDR3 has 13 residues. The CDR3 DNA reads TGTGCCAGCAGCCGGGACAGAAATTCACCCCTCCACTTT. It specifies CASSRDRNSPLHF.

As concerns this clone: Other DNA sequences in the sample encode the same CDR3. The V call is TRBV5-1, the J call TRBJ1-5; 10 bases line up with TRBD1. Germline values: CDR1 SGHRS, CDR2 YFSETQ. This CDR3 is built from 14 residues. V dropped 4 bases and J dropped 5; count of bases not matched to a gene: 3. CDR3 bases: TGCGCCAGCAGCGTCGGACAGGGGGATCAGCCCCAGCATTTT. Encoded protein: CASSVGQGDQPQHF.

This clone was counted between two and nine times. The chain recombines TRBV6-5 with TRBJ2-1, with D hard to call. The CDR3 has 12 amino acids. Looked up from germline, CDR1 is MNHEY and CDR2 is SVGAGI. The V and J ends lost 7 bases and 0 bases respectively, with 4 bases between them. The CDR3 DNA sequence: TGTGCCAGCACCCGCTCCTACAATGAGCAGTTCTTC. It translates to CASTRSYNEQFF.

The V call is TRBV7-9, the J call TRBJ2-1; no definite D call. Germline V lookup: CDR1 SEHNR, CDR2 FQNEAQ (reference sequence). CDR3 length: 12 amino acids. The V gene lost 2 bases and the J gene lost 12 bases, with 11 bases spanning the gap. DNA for the CDR3: TGTGCCAGCAGCTTAAGGTCCCAGGCGCAGTTCTTC. Amino acids: CASSLRSQAQFF.

This clone appeared many times. The rearrangement links TRBV10-3 to TRBJ1-1; tentative D call: TRBD1 (5 bases). Deletions cut 5 bases from V and 1 base from J, with 11 bases between. Germline-derived CDR1 and CDR2 are ENHRY and SYGVKD. CDR3 length: 14 amino acids. The CDR3 DNA is TGTGCCATCAGTACTACAGGAACGAACACTGAAGCTTTCTTT. This translates into CAISTTGTNTEAFF.

The chain recombines TRBV20-1 with TRBJ1-2; D is unresolved. V lost 5 bases and J 2 bases, leaving 6 bases between the germline ends. The germline V gene has CDR1 DFQATT and CDR2 SNEGSKA (reference sequence). The CDR3 is 11 residues long. The CDR3 here is CSAPVNYGYTF. In nucleotides, the CDR3 is TGCAGTGCTCCGGTAAACTATGGCTACACCTTC.

J is TRBJ2-7 and V is TRBV24-1; TRBD1 agrees at 11 bases. The V gene end was trimmed by 3 bases and the J gene end by 3 bases; junction bases not matched to a gene: 3. CDR1 is KGHDR, CDR2 SFDVKD, per germline. This CDR3 region has 15 residues. CDR3 bases: TGTGCCACCAGTGATCCGGGACAGGGGGACTACGAGCAGTACTTC. Amino acid sequence: CATSDPGQGDYEQYF.

CDR3 DNA sequence: TGTGCCAGCAGCTCCAGACTGATAACGGGGGACACCATATATTTT. Translation: CASSSRLITGDTIYF. The chain recombines TRBV7-2 with TRBJ1-3, with D tentatively TRBD1 (5 bases). Germline V gene sequence: CDR1 SGHTA, CDR2 FQGNSA. This CDR3 contains 15 residues. The V gene lost 4 bases and the J gene lost 8 bases, with 18 bases spanning the gap.

This clone was seen a few times. V gene TRBV4-1 combines with J gene TRBJ2-1; maybe TRBD2 (6 bases). The CDR3 is made up of 18 amino acids. Germline V CDR1 and CDR2: MGHRA, YSYEKL. Trimming pared 1 base from V and 5 bases from J, leaving 21 bases between. The CDR3 DNA reads as TGCGCCAGCAGCCAAGGTCGACTTCTCGGAGGGCCCCACAATGAGCAGTTCTTC. This gives the protein CASSQGRLLGGPHNEQFF.

This chain links TRBV25-1 with TRBJ2-7; no definite D call. CDR1 MGHDK and CDR2 SYGVNS come from the germline V gene. CDR3 length equals 13 residues. Trimming shortened V by 5 bases and J by 0 bases, and 8 bases separated the two germline ends. This CDR3 is CASSPTDSYEQYF. In nucleotides, the CDR3 is TGTGCCAGCAGTCCCACAGACTCCTACGAGCAGTACTTC.

This clone occurred a few times. The rearrangement uses TRBV9 and TRBJ1-6, with D perhaps TRBD1 (6 bases). In germline, CDR1 is SGDLS, CDR2 YYNGEE. This CDR3 region has 12 residues. Trimming removed 7 bases at V and 10 bases at J, with 12 bases between. This CDR3 reads CASEQGVSPLHF. CDR3 coding DNA: TGTGCCAGCGAACAGGGCGTCTCACCCCTCCACTTT.

In its sample, this clone was seen many times. CDR3 protein: CASSLTGGAGANVLTF. The DNA of the CDR3 is TGTGCCAGCAGCTTAACAGGGGGCGCTGGGGCCAACGTCCTGACTTTC. This chain uses TRBV7-2 with TRBJ2-6; 9 bases fit TRBD1. This CDR3 is 16 amino acids long. With 2 bases clipped from V and 2 bases from J, the junction kept 1 base outside the gene matches. In germline, CDR1 is SGHTA, CDR2 FQGNSA.

With regard to this clone: The germline gene is not matched at one end of the junction; a read error may be the cause. The chain is built from TRBV7-7 and TRBJ2-5, with TRBD2 matching over 14 bases. Germline V lookup: CDR1 SSHAT, CDR2 FNYEAQ (reference sequence). This CDR3 contains 16 residues. The CDR3 DNA follows: TGTGCTAGCAGCCAGGGACTAGCGGGGGATGGGAGGACCCAGTACTTC. Protein product: CASSQGLAGDGRTQYF.

The chain recombines TRBV2 with TRBJ1-5, with TRBD1 identical over 7 bases. The ends lost 5 bases at V and 10 bases at J; junction bases unmatched: 8. Per germline, CDR1 SNHLY and CDR2 FYNNEI. This CDR3 region has 13 residues. Here the CDR3 reads CASSRGQFQPQHF. The DNA for the CDR3 is TGTGCCAGCAGTAGGGGACAGTTTCAACCCCAGCATTTT.

This rearrangement joins TRBV6-5 to TRBJ2-7; 9 bases agree with TRBD2. The V and J ends lost 5 bases and 4 bases, in that order; junction bases with no gene match: 3. This CDR3 is built from 13 residues. The germline V gene encodes CDR1 MNHEY and CDR2 SVGAGI. For the CDR3, the DNA is TGTGCCAGCAGTCGGACTAGCGATTACGAGCAGTACGTC. Its protein is CASSRTSDYEQYV.

The rearrangement links TRBV29-1 to TRBJ2-5; 9 nucleotides agree with TRBD1. There are 15 residues in the CDR3. CDR1 and CDR2 (germline): SQVTM, ANQGSEA. V lost 7 bases to trimming and J lost 4 bases; unmatched junction nucleotides: 13. CDR3 nucleotides: TGCAGCGCGCACAGGGGGCTCGGAGCTGGAGAGACCCAGTACTTC. It specifies CSAHRGLGAGETQYF.

This clone appeared a single time. The rearrangement joins TRBV29-1 to TRBJ2-5, with 9 bases matching TRBD2. Germline CDR1 reads SQVTM; CDR2 reads ANQGSEA. The CDR3 covers 13 residues. Trimming cost V 6 bases and J 4 bases; bases outside gene matches: 6. The CDR3 DNA sequence: TGCAGCGTGGTAGCGGGAGTCGGAGAGACCCAGTACTTC. It translates to CSVVAGVGETQYF.